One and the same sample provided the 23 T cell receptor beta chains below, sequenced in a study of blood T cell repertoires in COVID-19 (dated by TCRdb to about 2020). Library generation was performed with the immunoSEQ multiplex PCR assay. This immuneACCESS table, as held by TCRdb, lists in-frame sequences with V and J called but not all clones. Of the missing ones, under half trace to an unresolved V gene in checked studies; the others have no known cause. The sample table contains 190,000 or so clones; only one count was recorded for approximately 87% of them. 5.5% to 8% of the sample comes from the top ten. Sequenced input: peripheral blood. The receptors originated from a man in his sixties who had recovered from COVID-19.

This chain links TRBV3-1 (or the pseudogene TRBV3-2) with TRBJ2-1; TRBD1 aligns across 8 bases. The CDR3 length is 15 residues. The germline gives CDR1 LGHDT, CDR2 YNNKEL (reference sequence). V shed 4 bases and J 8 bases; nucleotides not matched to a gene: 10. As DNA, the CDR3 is TGTGCCAGCAGCCCCCGGACAGGGAAGACGTATGAGCAGTTCTTC. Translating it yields CASSPRTGKTYEQFF.

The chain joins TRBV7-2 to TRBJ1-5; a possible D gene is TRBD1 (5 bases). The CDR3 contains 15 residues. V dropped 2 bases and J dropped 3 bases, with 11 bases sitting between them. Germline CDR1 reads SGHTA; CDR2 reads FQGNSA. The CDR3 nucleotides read TGTGCCAGCAGCTTACCCCGTGGACACAATCAGCCCCAGCATTTT. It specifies CASSLPRGHNQPQHF.

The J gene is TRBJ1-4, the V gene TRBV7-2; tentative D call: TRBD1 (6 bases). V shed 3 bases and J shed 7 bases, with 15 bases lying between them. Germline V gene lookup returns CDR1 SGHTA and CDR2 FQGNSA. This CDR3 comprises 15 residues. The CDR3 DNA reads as TGTGCCAGCAGCTTTAGGGGGGGTACTGGTGAAAAACTGTTTTTT. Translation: CASSFRGGTGEKLFF.

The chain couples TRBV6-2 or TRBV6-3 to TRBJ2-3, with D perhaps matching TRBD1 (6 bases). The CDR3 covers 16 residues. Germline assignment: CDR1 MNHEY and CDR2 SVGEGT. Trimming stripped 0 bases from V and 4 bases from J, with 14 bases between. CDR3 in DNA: TGTGCCAGCAGTTACTCGAGGGGGAGTGATTCAGATACGCAGTATTTT. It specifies CASSYSRGSDSDTQYF.

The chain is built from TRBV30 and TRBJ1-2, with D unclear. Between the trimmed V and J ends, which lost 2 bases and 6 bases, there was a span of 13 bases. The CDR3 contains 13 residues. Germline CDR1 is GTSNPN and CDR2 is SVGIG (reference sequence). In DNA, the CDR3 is TGTGCCTGGAGTTCAGGCGGGAGAAATGGCTACACCTTC. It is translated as CAWSSGGRNGYTF.

The CDR3 DNA sequence: TGTGCCAGCAGCGTTGCAGAGTCGGTAGACAGGGTGGGTTCACCCCTCCACTTT. Translated: CASSVAESVDRVGSPLHF. The chain recombines TRBV9 with TRBJ1-6; 7 nucleotides line up with TRBD1. CDR1 and CDR2 (germline): SGDLS, YYNGEE. Trimming removed 2 bases from V and 9 bases from J; junction bases left unmatched: 17. CDR3 length: 18 residues.

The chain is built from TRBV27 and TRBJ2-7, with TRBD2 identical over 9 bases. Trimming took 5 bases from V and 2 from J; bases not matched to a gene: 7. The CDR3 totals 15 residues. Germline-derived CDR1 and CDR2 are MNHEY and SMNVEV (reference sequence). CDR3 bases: TGTGCCAGCAGTGCACGGGCTAGCGGGACCTACGAGCAGTACTTC. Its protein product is CASSARASGTYEQYF.

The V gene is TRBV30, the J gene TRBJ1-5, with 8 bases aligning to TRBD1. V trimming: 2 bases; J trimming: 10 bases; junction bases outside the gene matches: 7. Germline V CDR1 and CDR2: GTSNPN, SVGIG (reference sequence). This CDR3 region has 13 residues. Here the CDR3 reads CAWSRQGAPPQHF. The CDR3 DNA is TGTGCCTGGAGTAGGCAGGGGGCGCCTCCCCAGCATTTT.

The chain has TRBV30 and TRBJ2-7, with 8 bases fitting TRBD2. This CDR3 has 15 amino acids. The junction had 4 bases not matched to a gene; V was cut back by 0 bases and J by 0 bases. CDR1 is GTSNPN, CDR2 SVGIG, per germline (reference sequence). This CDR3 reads CAWSVTSGHSYEQYF. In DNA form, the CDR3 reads TGTGCCTGGAGTGTAACTAGCGGCCACTCCTACGAGCAGTACTTC.

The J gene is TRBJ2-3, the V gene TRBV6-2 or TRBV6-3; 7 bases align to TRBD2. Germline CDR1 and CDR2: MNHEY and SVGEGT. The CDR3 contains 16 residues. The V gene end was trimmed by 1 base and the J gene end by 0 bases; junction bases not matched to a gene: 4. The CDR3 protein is CASSYFAGVSTDTQYF. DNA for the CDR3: TGTGCCAGCAGTTACTTTGCGGGGGTTAGCACAGATACGCAGTATTTT.

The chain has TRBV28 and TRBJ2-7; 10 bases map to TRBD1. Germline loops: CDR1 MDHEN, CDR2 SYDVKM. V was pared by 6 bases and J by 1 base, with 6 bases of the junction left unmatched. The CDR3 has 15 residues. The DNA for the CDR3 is TGTGCCAGCAGCCCCGGGACAGGGGTATCCTACGAGCAGTACTTC. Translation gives CASSPGTGVSYEQYF.

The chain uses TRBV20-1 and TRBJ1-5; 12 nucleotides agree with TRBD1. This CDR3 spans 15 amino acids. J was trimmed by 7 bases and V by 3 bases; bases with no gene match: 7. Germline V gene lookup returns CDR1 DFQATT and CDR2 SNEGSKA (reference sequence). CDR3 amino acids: CSASGTGGWEQPQHF. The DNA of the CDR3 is TGCAGTGCTAGTGGGACAGGGGGCTGGGAGCAGCCCCAGCATTTT.

The CDR3 loop reads CASRRQGGAGELFF. For the CDR3, the DNA is TGTGCCAGCAGACGACAGGGGGGGGCCGGGGAGCTGTTTTTT. The chain couples TRBV2 to TRBJ2-2, with TRBD1 matching 9 bases. V lost 6 bases and J lost 6; bases outside the gene matches: 5. CDR3 length: 14 residues. Germline assignment: CDR1 SNHLY and CDR2 FYNNEI. The entire variable domain, with the rest obtained from reference TRBV2 and TRBJ2-2, is as follows: EPEVTQTPSHQVTQMGQEVILRCVPISNHLYFYWYRQILGQKVEFLVSFYNNEISEKSEIFDDQFSVERPDGSNFTLKIRSTKLEDSAMYFCASRRQGGAGELFFGEGSRLTVL.

CDR3 nucleotides: TGCAGCGTTTCTCGAGAGACCCAGTACTTC. Its translation is CSVSRETQYF. This rearrangement joins TRBV29-1 to TRBJ2-5, with no clear D. CDR3 length: 10 amino acids. V lost 5 bases and J lost 4, with 5 bases in between. Germline loops: CDR1 SQVTM, CDR2 ANQGSEA.

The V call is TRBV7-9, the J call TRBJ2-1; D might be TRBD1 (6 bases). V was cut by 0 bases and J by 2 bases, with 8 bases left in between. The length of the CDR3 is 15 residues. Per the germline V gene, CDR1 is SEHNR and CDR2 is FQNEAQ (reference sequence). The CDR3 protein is CASSLAGTTYNEQFF. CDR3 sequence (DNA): TGTGCCAGCAGCTTAGCTGGGACAACCTACAATGAGCAGTTCTTC.

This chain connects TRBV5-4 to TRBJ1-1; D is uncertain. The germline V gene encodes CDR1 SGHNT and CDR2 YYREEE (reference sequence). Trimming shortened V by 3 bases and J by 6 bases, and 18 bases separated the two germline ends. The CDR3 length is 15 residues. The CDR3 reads CASSSEPGKTPEAFF. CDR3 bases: TGTGCCAGCAGCTCCGAACCCGGGAAGACGCCTGAAGCTTTCTTT. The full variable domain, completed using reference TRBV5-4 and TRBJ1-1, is ETGVTQSPTHLIKTRGQQVTLRCSSQSGHNTVSWYQQALGQGPQFIFQYYREEENGRGNFPPRFSGLQFPNYSSELNVNALELDDSALYLCASSSEPGKTPEAFFGQGTRLTVV.

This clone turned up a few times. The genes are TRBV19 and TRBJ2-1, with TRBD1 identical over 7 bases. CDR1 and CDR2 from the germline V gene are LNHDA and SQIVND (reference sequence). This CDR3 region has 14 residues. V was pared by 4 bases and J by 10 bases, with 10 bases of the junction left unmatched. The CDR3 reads CASSNIQGTAEQFF. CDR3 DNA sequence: TGTGCCAGTAGTAACATACAGGGGACCGCGGAGCAGTTCTTC.

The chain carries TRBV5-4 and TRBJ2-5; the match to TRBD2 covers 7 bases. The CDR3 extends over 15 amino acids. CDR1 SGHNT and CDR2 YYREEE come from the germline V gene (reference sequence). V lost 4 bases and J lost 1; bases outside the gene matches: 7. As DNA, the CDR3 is TGTGCCAGCAGCGCCGCGGGGGAGCGCCAAGAGACCCAGTACTTC. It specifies CASSAAGERQETQYF.

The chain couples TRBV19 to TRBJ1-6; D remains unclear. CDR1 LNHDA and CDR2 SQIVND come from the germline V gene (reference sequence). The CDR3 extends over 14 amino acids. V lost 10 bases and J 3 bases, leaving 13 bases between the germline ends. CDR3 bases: TGTGCCACTACCTCCCCGGGCTATAATTCACCCCTCCACTTT. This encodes CATTSPGYNSPLHF.

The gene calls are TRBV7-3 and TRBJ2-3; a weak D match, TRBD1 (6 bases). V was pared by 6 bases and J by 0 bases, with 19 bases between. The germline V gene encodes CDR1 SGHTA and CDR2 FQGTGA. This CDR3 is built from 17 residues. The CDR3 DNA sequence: TGTGCCAGCAGTCCTCGCTTGGGGGCGAGGAGCACAGATACGCAGTATTTT. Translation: CASSPRLGARSTDTQYF.

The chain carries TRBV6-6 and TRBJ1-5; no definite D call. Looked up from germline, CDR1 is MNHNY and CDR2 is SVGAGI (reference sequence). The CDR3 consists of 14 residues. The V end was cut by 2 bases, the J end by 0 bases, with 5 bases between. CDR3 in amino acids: CASSYIDSNQPQHF. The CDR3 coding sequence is TGTGCCAGCAGTTACATAGATAGCAATCAGCCCCAGCATTTT.

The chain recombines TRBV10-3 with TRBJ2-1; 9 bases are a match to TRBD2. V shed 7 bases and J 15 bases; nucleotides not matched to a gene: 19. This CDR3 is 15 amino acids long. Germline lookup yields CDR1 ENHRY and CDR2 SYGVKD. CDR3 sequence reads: CAIIFPSAWREGRFF. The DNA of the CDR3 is TGTGCCATCATATTTCCCTCAGCCTGGCGGGAGGGTAGGTTCTTC.

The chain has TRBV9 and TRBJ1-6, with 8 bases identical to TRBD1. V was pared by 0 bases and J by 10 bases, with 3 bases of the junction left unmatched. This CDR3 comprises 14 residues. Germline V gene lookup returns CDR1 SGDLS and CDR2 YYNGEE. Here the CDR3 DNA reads TGTGCCAGCAGCGTAGGGACAGGGACATCACCCCTCCACTTT. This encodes CASSVGTGTSPLHF.